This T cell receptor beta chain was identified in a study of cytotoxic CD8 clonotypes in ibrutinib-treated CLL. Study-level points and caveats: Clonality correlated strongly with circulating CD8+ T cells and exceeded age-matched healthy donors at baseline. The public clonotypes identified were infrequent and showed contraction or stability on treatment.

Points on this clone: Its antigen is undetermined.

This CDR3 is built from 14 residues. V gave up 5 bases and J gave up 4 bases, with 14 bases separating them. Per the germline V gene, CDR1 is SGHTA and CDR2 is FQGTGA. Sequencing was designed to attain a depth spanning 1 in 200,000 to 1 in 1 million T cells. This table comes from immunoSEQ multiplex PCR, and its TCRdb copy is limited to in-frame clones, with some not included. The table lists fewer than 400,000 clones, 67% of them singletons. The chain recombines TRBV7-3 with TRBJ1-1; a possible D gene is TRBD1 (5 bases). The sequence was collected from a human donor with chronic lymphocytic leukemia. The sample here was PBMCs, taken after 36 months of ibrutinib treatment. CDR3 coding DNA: TGTGCCAGCAGCGAAACGCAGGGTCTCACTGAAGCTTTCTTT. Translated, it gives CASSETQGLTEAFF.